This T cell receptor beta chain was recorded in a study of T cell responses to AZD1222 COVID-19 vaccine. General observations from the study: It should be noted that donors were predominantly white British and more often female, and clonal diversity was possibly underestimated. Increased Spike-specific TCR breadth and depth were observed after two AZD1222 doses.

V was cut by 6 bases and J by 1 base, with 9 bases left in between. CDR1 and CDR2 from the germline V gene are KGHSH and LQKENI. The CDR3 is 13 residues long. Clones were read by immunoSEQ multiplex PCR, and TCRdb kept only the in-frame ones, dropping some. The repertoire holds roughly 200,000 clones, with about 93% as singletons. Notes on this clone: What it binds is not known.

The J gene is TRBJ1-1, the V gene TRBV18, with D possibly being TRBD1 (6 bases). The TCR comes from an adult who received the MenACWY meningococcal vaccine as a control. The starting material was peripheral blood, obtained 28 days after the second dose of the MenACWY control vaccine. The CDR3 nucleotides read TGTGCCAGCTCGTCGACAGGGAACACTGAAGCTTTCTTT. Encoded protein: CASSSTGNTEAFF.